The T cell receptor (beta chain) under discussion was sequenced for a study of blood T cell repertoires in COVID-19. Clones were read by immunoSEQ multiplex PCR, and TCRdb kept only the in-frame ones, dropping some. The sample shows 150,000 to 250,000 clones, 90% to 95% of them seen only once. The CDR3 has 14 residues. In germline, CDR1 is SGHDN, CDR2 FVKESK. The V end lost 4 bases, the J end lost 8 bases, and 14 bases lay between the germline ends. This clone was seen just once. The clonotype was recovered from a man younger than 40 with COVID-19, enrolled during active disease. Sequenced sample: peripheral blood. The genes are TRBV14 and TRBJ1-4; maybe TRBD1 (5 bases). The CDR3 region is CASSRQAGLEKLFF. The CDR3 nucleotides are TGTGCCAGCAGCCGTCAGGCAGGGTTGGAAAAACTGTTTTTT.